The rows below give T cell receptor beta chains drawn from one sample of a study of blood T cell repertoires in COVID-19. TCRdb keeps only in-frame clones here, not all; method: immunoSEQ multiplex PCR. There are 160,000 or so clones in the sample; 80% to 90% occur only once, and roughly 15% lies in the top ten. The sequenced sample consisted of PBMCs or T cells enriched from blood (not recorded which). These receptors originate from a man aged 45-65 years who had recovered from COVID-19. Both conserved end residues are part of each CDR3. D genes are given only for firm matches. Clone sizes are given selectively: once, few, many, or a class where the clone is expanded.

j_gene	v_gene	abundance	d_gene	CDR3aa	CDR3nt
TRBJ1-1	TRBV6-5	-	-	CASKTGSNTEAFF	TGTGCCAGCAAAACAGGGTCGAACACTGAAGCTTTCTTT
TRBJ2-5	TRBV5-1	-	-	CASSNPGEETQYF	TGCGCCAGCAGCAACCCAGGGGAAGAGACCCAGTACTTC
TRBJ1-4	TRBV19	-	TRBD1	CASRPEQGMNEKLFF	TGTGCCAGTAGGCCTGAACAGGGGATGAATGAAAAACTGTTTTTT
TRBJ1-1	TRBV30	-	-	CAWSVARPNTEAFF	TGTGCCTGGAGTGTGGCCAGGCCGAACACTGAAGCTTTCTTT
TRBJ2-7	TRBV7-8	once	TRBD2	CASSQGLAGGYEQYF	TGTGCCAGCAGCCAGGGACTAGCGGGGGGTTACGAGCAGTACTTC
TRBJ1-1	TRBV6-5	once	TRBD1	CASRTGGWTEAFF	TGTGCCAGCAGGACAGGGGGCTGGACTGAAGCTTTCTTT
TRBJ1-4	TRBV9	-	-	CASSGVAGNEKLFF	TGTGCCAGCAGCGGGGTAGCGGGAAATGAAAAACTGTTTTTT
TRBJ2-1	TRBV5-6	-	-	CASSLAASPDPNEQFF	TGTGCCAGCAGCTTGGCGGCTAGCCCGGATCCTAATGAGCAGTTCTTC
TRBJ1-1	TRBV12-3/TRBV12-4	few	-	CASSFGGNTEAFF	TGTGCCAGCAGTTTTGGAGGGAACACTGAAGCTTTCTTT
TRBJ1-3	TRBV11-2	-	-	CASSSAAWTIYF	TGTGCCAGCAGCTCTGCGGCCTGGACCATATATTTT
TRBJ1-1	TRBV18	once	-	CASSPGEGGNTEAFF	TGTGCCAGCTCACCGGGAGAGGGAGGGAACACTGAAGCTTTCTTT
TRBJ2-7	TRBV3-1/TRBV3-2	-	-	CASSQDLGRGNEQYF	TGTGCCAGCAGCCAAGATCTCGGCAGGGGAAACGAGCAGTACTTC
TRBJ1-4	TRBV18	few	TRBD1	CASSATGTTNEKLFF	TGTGCCAGCTCAGCGACAGGGACAACTAATGAAAAACTGTTTTTT
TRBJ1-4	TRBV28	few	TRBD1	CASSDRGRGVSNEKLFF	TGTGCCAGCAGTGACAGGGGGAGGGGTGTGTCTAATGAAAAACTGTTTTTT
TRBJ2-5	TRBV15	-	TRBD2	CATSGGGGAQYF	TGTGCCACCAGCGGAGGCGGGGGGGCCCAGTACTTC
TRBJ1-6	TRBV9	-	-	CASTQRLPGRSYNSPLHF	TGTGCCAGCACCCAGAGGCTACCAGGGAGGTCCTATAATTCACCCCTCCACTTT
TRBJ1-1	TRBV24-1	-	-	CATSDVTGSEAFF	TGTGCCACCAGTGACGTTACAGGGAGTGAAGCTTTCTTT
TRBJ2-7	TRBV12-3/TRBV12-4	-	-	CASSLTGGEQYF	TGTGCCAGCAGCCTAACCGGCGGAGAGCAGTACTTC
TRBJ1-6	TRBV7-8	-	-	CASSLGAANSYNSPLHF	TGTGCCAGCAGCTTAGGGGCAGCCAACTCCTATAATTCACCCCTCCACTTT
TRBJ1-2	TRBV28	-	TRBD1	CASSWTGTAYGYTF	TGTGCCAGCAGTTGGACGGGGACAGCATATGGCTACACCTTC
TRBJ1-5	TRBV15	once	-	CATSPPRGRSNQPQHF	TGTGCCACCAGCCCCCCCCGGGGTAGAAGCAATCAGCCCCAGCATTTT
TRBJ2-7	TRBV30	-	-	CAWSVSISYEQYF	TGTGCCTGGAGTGTATCTATTTCCTACGAGCAGTACTTC
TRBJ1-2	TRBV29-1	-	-	CSVAGRHNYGYTF	TGCAGCGTAGCCGGGAGGCATAACTATGGCTACACCTTC
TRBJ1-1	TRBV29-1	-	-	CSAARQEGTEAFF	TGCAGCGCTGCGCGACAGGAAGGGACTGAAGCTTTCTTT
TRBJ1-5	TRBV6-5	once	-	CASREGLMGNQPQHF	TGTGCCAGCAGGGAGGGGCTTATGGGCAATCAGCCCCAGCATTTT
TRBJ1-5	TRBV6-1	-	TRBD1	CASSEYRGYNQPQHF	TGTGCCAGCAGTGAATACAGGGGATACAATCAGCCCCAGCATTTT
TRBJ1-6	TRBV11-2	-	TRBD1	CASSSTGGVIHNSPLHF	TGTGCCAGCAGCTCGACAGGGGGCGTCATCCATAATTCACCCCTCCACTTT
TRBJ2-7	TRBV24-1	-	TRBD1	CATSDPGTDSSYEQYF	TGTGCCACCAGTGACCCCGGGACAGACAGCTCCTACGAGCAGTACTTC
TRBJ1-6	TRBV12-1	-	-	CASSPWTGNSPLHF	TGTGCCAGCAGCCCTTGGACAGGGAATTCACCCCTCCACTTT
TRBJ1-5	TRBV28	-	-	CASSFGGQPQHF	TGTGCCAGCAGTTTTGGTGGCCAGCCCCAGCATTTT
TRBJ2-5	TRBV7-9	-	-	CASSLLDSQETQYF	TGTGCCAGCAGCCTCTTGGACAGTCAAGAGACCCAGTACTTC
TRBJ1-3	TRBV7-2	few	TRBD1	CASSRDSSGNTIYF	TGTGCCAGCAGCCGGGACAGCTCTGGAAACACCATATATTTT
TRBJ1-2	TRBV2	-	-	CASNAVNIGGSGYTF	TGTGCCAGCAACGCAGTGAATATAGGGGGAAGTGGCTACACCTTC
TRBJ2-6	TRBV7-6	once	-	CASSPGVTGANVLTF	TGTGCCAGCAGCCCAGGGGTCACTGGGGCCAACGTCCTGACTTTC
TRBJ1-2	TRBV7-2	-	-	CASSSVLANYGYTF	TGTGCCAGCAGCTCCGTCTTAGCTAACTATGGCTACACCTTC
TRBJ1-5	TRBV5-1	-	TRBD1	CASSLGPGTVYRGVQPQHF	TGCGCCAGCAGCTTGGGCCCCGGGACAGTGTACCGGGGAGTCCAGCCCCAGCATTTT
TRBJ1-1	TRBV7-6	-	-	CASSLGGGLNTEAFF	TGTGCCAGCAGCCTCGGGGGGGGGCTGAACACTGAAGCTTTCTTT
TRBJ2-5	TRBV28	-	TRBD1	CASNAVGGGETQYF	TGTGCCAGCAACGCAGTAGGGGGCGGAGAGACCCAGTACTTC
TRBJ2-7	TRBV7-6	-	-	CASSLATGVSYEQYF	TGTGCCAGCAGCTTAGCGACAGGAGTTAGCTACGAGCAGTACTTC
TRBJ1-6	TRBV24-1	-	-	CATSAGSYNSPLHF	TGTGCCACCAGTGCGGGGTCCTATAATTCACCCCTCCACTTT
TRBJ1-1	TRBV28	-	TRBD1	CASSLHLTGEFAEAFF	TGTGCCAGCAGTCTCCACTTAACAGGGGAATTCGCTGAAGCTTTCTTT
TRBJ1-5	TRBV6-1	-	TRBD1	CASSERTGSSNQPQHF	TGTGCCAGCAGTGAGAGGACAGGGTCTAGCAATCAGCCCCAGCATTTT
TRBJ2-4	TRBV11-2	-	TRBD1	CASSLGWQGVDIQYF	TGTGCCAGCAGCTTAGGTTGGCAGGGGGTGGACATTCAGTACTTC
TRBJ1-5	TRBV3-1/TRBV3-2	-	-	CASSQDFQGKNQPQHF	TGTGCCAGCAGCCAAGATTTCCAGGGTAAGAATCAGCCCCAGCATTTT
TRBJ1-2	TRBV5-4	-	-	CASSLGDGAHPNTF	TGTGCCAGCAGCTTGGGTGACGGAGCACACCCTAACACCTTC
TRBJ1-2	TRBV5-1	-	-	CASSLAGYGYTF	TGCGCCAGCAGCTTGGCCGGCTATGGCTACACCTTC
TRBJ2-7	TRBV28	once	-	CASGVDAGTGEQYF	TGTGCCAGCGGGGTCGATGCGGGAACTGGCGAGCAGTACTTC
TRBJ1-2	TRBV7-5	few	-	CARSLAGTANPYGYTF	TGTGCCAGAAGCTTAGCCGGGACAGCTAATCCCTATGGCTACACCTTC
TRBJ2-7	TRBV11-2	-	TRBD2	CASSRVLAGGHEQYF	TGTGCCAGCAGTCGTGTCCTAGCGGGGGGCCACGAGCAGTACTTC
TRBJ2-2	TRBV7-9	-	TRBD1	CASSLPQGTGELFF	TGTGCCAGCAGCTTACCACAGGGGACCGGGGAGCTGTTTTTT
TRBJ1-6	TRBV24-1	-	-	CATSWGLSYNSPLHF	TGTGCCACATCGTGGGGCCTATCCTATAATTCACCCCTCCACTTT
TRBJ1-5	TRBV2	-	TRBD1	CASRTDRGLNQPQHF	TGTGCCAGCAGAACTGACAGGGGGCTCAATCAGCCCCAGCATTTT
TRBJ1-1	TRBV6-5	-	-	CARGEDPLGTEAFF	TGTGCCAGGGGAGAGGACCCCCTGGGCACTGAAGCTTTCTTT